A single sample gave rise to the 30 T cell receptor beta chains below, sequenced in a study of cytomegalovirus exposure and HLA in healthy donors. The PCR used 60 Vbeta and 13 Jbeta primers. Assay used: immunoSEQ multiplex PCR; TCRdb lists only in-frame clones, some missing. The data show around 160,000 clones, roughly two thirds seen once. Material: PBMCs. These receptors all stem from a woman between 18 and 29 years old in good health and CMV-seropositive.

J is TRBJ2-1 and V is TRBV7-9; TRBD1 matches at 9 bases. V dropped 5 bases and J dropped 9; count of bases not matched to a gene: 8. CDR3 size: 14 residues. Germline V gives CDR1 SEHNR, CDR2 FQNEAQ (reference sequence). CDR3: CASSPRDRAVEQFF. The CDR3 bases are TGTGCCAGCAGCCCCCGGGACAGGGCGGTTGAGCAGTTCTTC.

This clone was counted between two and nine times. This chain uses TRBV7-6 with TRBJ2-1; 8 bases are shared with TRBD2. The junction had 12 bases not matched to a gene; V was cut back by 5 bases and J by 9 bases. The CDR3 totals 15 residues. Germline V gene data show CDR1 as SGHVS and CDR2 as FNYEAQ. CDR3 in DNA: TGTGCCAGCAGCACGCGGAGCGGGGGACAATCTGAGCAGTTCTTC. Protein product: CASSTRSGGQSEQFF.

This clone has a single count. The J gene is TRBJ1-1, the V gene TRBV29-1; D is uncertain. This CDR3 region has 11 residues. Germline CDR1 SQVTM, CDR2 ANQGSEA. V was trimmed by 7 bases and J by 3 bases, leaving 9 bases between them. The CDR3: CSAAGDTEAFF. CDR3 DNA: TGCAGCGCAGCGGGAGACACTGAAGCTTTCTTT. Full variable domain (remainder filled in from reference TRBV29-1 and TRBJ1-1): SAVISQKPSRDICQRGTSLTIQCQVDSQVTMMFWYRQQPGQSLTLIATANQGSEATYESGFVIDKFPISRPNLTFSTLTVSNMSPEDSSIYLCSAAGDTEAFFGQGTRLTVV.

The sample holds a few counts of this clone. The J gene is TRBJ1-1, the V gene TRBV6-5; D is uncertain. This CDR3 region has 14 residues. CDR1 and CDR2 (germline): MNHEY, SVGAGI. V lost 0 bases and J lost 9, with 14 bases in between. The CDR3: CASSYSKANRKAFF. The CDR3, as DNA: TGTGCCAGCAGTTACTCGAAGGCCAACAGAAAAGCTTTCTTT.

The genes are TRBV7-2 and TRBJ2-2; the D gene is possibly TRBD2 (6 bases). The CDR3 runs 16 residues. Looked up from germline, CDR1 is SGHTA and CDR2 is FQGNSA. Trimming took off 4 bases at V and 6 bases at J, with 18 bases between the two ends. The CDR3 sequence: CASSYRTGSGAGELFF. In DNA, the CDR3 is TGTGCCAGCAGCTATCGAACAGGTTCGGGGGCCGGGGAGCTGTTTTTT.

The chain links TRBV7-2 to TRBJ1-5; no definite D call. Trimming pared 5 bases from V and 0 bases from J, leaving 5 bases between. Per germline, CDR1 SGHTA and CDR2 FQGNSA. The CDR3 runs 13 residues. CDR3 in DNA: TGTGCCAGCAGCACATATAGCAATCAGCCCCAGCATTTT. This codes for CASSTYSNQPQHF.

This clone was observed a handful of times. Here the CDR3 DNA reads TGCAGGGGGAGGAATGAGCAGTTCTTC. Its translation is CRGRNEQFF. V and J are TRBV29-1 and TRBJ2-1, with TRBD2 as a possible D gene (6 bases). Germline V CDR1 and CDR2: SQVTM, ANQGSEA. The CDR3 runs to 9 residues.

The chain recombines TRBV5-1 with TRBJ1-2; D remains unclear. V lost 4 bases, J lost 7 bases, and 11 bases lay in between. Germline CDR1 SGHRS, CDR2 YFSETQ. This CDR3 contains 12 residues. The CDR3 region is CASSPDTLGYTF. CDR3 DNA sequence: TGCGCCAGCAGCCCTGACACCCTTGGCTACACCTTC.

The rearrangement uses TRBV5-1 and TRBJ2-5; 8 nucleotides align to TRBD1. The V segment lost 0 bases and the J segment 4 bases; nucleotides outside the gene matches: 11. The CDR3 has 17 amino acids. The germline V gene has CDR1 SGHRS and CDR2 YFSETQ. The DNA of the CDR3 is TGCGCCAGCAGCTTGGCCTACCCCAGGGGGCGCCGAGAGACCCAGTACTTC. Residues: CASSLAYPRGRRETQYF.

In this sample, this clone turned up once. The chain carries TRBV25-1 and TRBJ2-7; 12 bases are shared with TRBD2. The trim removed 6 bases at V and 6 bases at J, leaving 3 bases unmatched. Per germline, CDR1 MGHDK and CDR2 SYGVNS. The CDR3 runs to 13 residues. The CDR3 loop reads CASRLAGGAEQYF. For the CDR3, the DNA is TGTGCCAGCAGACTAGCGGGAGGTGCCGAGCAGTACTTC.

The chain joins TRBV6-5 to TRBJ2-7, with a possible D match to TRBD2 (5 bases). Germline lookup yields CDR1 MNHEY and CDR2 SVGAGI. CDR3 size: 12 residues. Trimming cost V 2 bases and J 5 bases, with 7 bases left between them. In DNA form, the CDR3 reads TGTGCCAGCAGTTACGAGGGAAACGAGCAGTACTTC. Translation: CASSYEGNEQYF.

V is TRBV5-4 and J is TRBJ2-2; weak D call: TRBD1 (6 bases). With 4 bases removed from V and 5 bases from J, the gap between germline ends came to 9 bases. CDR3 length equals 13 residues. Germline V gives CDR1 SGHNT, CDR2 YYREEE (reference sequence). CDR3 sequence reads: CASSTTGTGELFF. CDR3 DNA sequence: TGTGCCAGCAGCACCACAGGGACCGGGGAGCTGTTTTTT.

In its sample, this clone was seen a few times. The chain carries TRBV12-5 and TRBJ1-4; possible D gene TRBD1, 6 bases. CDR3 length: 13 residues. Germline CDR1 and CDR2: LGHNT and FRNRAP. V was shortened by 4 bases and J by 5 bases, with 8 bases between the two germline ends. CDR3: CASGSRGNEKLFF. CDR3 in DNA: TGTGCTAGTGGTTCTAGGGGGAATGAAAAACTGTTTTTT.

V gene TRBV2 combines with J gene TRBJ2-5; D ambiguous. V was pared by 8 bases and J by 0 bases, with 7 bases between. The CDR3 runs 12 residues. Germline CDR1 and CDR2: SNHLY and FYNNEI. The CDR3 bases are TGTGCCAGCTGGGCGTACCAAGAGACCCAGTACTTC. Its translation is CASWAYQETQYF.

The V call is TRBV29-1, the J call TRBJ2-1, with no clear D. The CDR3 loop spans 10 amino acids. CDR1 and CDR2 from the germline V gene are SQVTM and ANQGSEA. The V and J ends lost 7 bases and 9 bases respectively, with 10 bases between them. The CDR3 protein is CSANSGEQFF. DNA for the CDR3: TGCAGCGCCAACTCCGGTGAGCAGTTCTTC.

The chain is built from TRBV28 and TRBJ1-2; 7 bases fit TRBD1. Germline V lookup: CDR1 MDHEN, CDR2 SYDVKM. The CDR3 covers 16 residues. V was pared by 1 base and J by 4 bases, with 9 bases of the junction left unmatched. CDR3 in amino acids: CASSLYHRQGRYGYTF. Here the CDR3 DNA reads TGTGCCAGCAGTTTATACCACAGACAGGGCCGCTATGGCTACACCTTC.

This clone turned up a few times. V gene TRBV27 combines with J gene TRBJ2-7; 9 nucleotides match TRBD1. V lost 2 bases, J lost 3 bases, and 2 bases stayed unmatched. CDR3 length equals 14 residues. Germline V gene data show CDR1 as MNHEY and CDR2 as SMNVEV (reference sequence). The CDR3 DNA follows: TGTGCCAGCAGTTTAGGGGGACAGGGCTACGAGCAGTACTTC. Translating gives CASSLGGQGYEQYF.

The chain has TRBV28 and TRBJ1-1, with D unresolved. V gave up 5 bases and J gave up 3 bases, with 7 bases separating them. Germline V gives CDR1 MDHEN, CDR2 SYDVKM. This CDR3 region has 12 residues. The CDR3 coding sequence is TGTGCCAGCAGTACGGGAGACACTGAAGCTTTCTTT. Residues: CASSTGDTEAFF.

The V call is TRBV28, the J call TRBJ2-1; D perhaps matches TRBD1 (5 bases). V lost 7 bases and J 1 base, leaving 8 bases between the germline ends. The CDR3 has 13 amino acids. CDR1 and CDR2 from the germline V gene are MDHEN and SYDVKM. CDR3 nucleotide sequence: TGTGCCAGCAAATGGACATCCTACAATGAGCAGTTCTTC. It is translated as CASKWTSYNEQFF.

The chain carries TRBV6-6 and TRBJ2-7, with TRBD1 identical over 7 bases. Trimming removed 5 bases from V and 4 bases from J; junction bases left unmatched: 11. CDR3 size: 15 residues. In germline, CDR1 is MNHNY, CDR2 SVGAGI (reference sequence). The CDR3 sequence: CASSDRVINTYEQYF. CDR3 nucleotides: TGTGCCAGCAGTGACAGGGTGATCAATACGTACGAGCAGTACTTC.

The chain combines TRBV2 with TRBJ1-2, with TRBD1 matching 9 bases. Losses at the gene ends were 7 bases for V and 0 bases for J; bases not matched to a gene: 9. The CDR3 extends over 16 amino acids. CDR1 SNHLY and CDR2 FYNNEI come from the germline V gene. The CDR3 loop reads CASTVPGQGPNYGYTF. CDR3 in DNA: TGTGCCAGCACCGTCCCGGGACAGGGCCCTAACTATGGCTACACCTTC. The variable domain in full, completed from reference TRBV2 and TRBJ1-2, reads EPEVTQTPSHQVTQMGQEVILRCVPISNHLYFYWYRQILGQKVEFLVSFYNNEISEKSEIFDDQFSVERPDGSNFTLKIRSTKLEDSAMYFCASTVPGQGPNYGYTFGSGTRLTVV.

The V and J genes are TRBV29-1 and TRBJ1-4; 9 bases are shared with TRBD1. Germline assignment: CDR1 SQVTM and CDR2 ANQGSEA. J gave up 3 bases and V 3 bases, and 2 bases lay outside the gene matches. This CDR3 is built from 14 residues. CDR3 loop: CSVEGQGPNEKLFF. DNA of the CDR3: TGCAGCGTTGAGGGACAGGGACCTAATGAAAAACTGTTTTTT.

The rearrangement joins TRBV27 to TRBJ1-1; a weak D match, TRBD1 (6 bases). The CDR3 is 14 amino acids. Germline V gene data show CDR1 as MNHEY and CDR2 as SMNVEV (reference sequence). Trimming pared 8 bases from V and 2 bases from J, leaving 15 bases between. CDR3 nucleotides: TGTGCCAGCGGAACAGGGTTCTTAAACACTGAAGCTTTCTTT. Its translation: CASGTGFLNTEAFF.

This chain joins TRBV9 and TRBJ1-3; TRBD1 might be the D (6 bases). Between the trimmed V and J ends, which lost 4 bases and 0 bases, there was a span of 11 bases. This CDR3 spans 15 amino acids. Germline CDR1 is SGDLS and CDR2 is YYNGEE. The CDR3 DNA sequence: TGTGCCAGCAGCCCGGGGGGCAACTCTGGAAACACCATATATTTT. Amino acids: CASSPGGNSGNTIYF. Supplemented by reference TRBV9 and TRBJ1-3, the full variable domain reads DSGVTQTPKHLITATGQRVTLRCSPRSGDLSVYWYQQSLDQGLQFLIQYYNGEERAKGNILERFSAQQFPDLHSELNLSSLELGDSALYFCASSPGGNSGNTIYFGEGSWLTVV.

In its sample, this clone was seen a few times. The V call is TRBV5-1, the J call TRBJ2-5; TRBD1 matches at 9 bases. Looked up from germline, CDR1 is SGHRS and CDR2 is YFSETQ. The CDR3 extends over 14 amino acids. V lost 4 bases and J lost 4; bases outside the gene matches: 5. Here the CDR3 reads CASSQTGGGETQYF. As DNA, the CDR3 is TGCGCCAGCAGCCAGACAGGGGGGGGAGAGACCCAGTACTTC.

DNA of the CDR3: TGTGCCAGCAGTTCAGGGGACAACTATGGCTACACCTTC. Translation gives CASSSGDNYGYTF. The chain employs TRBV28 and TRBJ1-2; D is possibly TRBD1 (6 bases). The CDR3 consists of 13 residues. CDR1 MDHEN and CDR2 SYDVKM come from the germline V gene. The V gene lost 4 bases and the J gene lost 2 bases, with 8 bases spanning the gap.

This chain connects TRBV10-1 to TRBJ2-7, with TRBD2 matching over 8 bases. The CDR3 is 17 amino acids. Germline CDR1 and CDR2: WNHNN and SYGVQD (reference sequence). Trimming cost V 3 bases and J 0 bases; bases outside gene matches: 10. The DNA for the CDR3 is TGCGCCAGCAGTGAAGGCGGGAGGTATGATAGCTCCTACGAGCAGTACTTC. This sequence encodes CASSEGGRYDSSYEQYF.

The rearrangement links TRBV30 to TRBJ1-6, with D unclear. Per the germline V gene, CDR1 is GTSNPN and CDR2 is SVGIG (reference sequence). The CDR3 spans 13 residues. V lost 2 bases and J 9 bases, leaving 11 bases between the germline ends. This CDR3 is CAWSFTPGSPLHF. The CDR3, as DNA: TGTGCCTGGAGTTTTACGCCCGGTTCACCCCTCCACTTT.

V is TRBV30 and J is TRBJ2-3, with D perhaps matching TRBD1 (6 bases). The germline V and J ends were trimmed by 3 bases and 0 bases, with 22 bases remaining between them. The germline V gene has CDR1 GTSNPN and CDR2 SVGIG (reference sequence). CDR3 length: 18 amino acids. In DNA form, the CDR3 reads TGTGCCTGGAGCGGGTGGCAGGGGACACACTCCAGCACAGATACGCAGTATTTT. It encodes CAWSGWQGTHSSTDTQYF.

V is TRBV5-6 and J is TRBJ2-7; D perhaps matches TRBD1 (8 bases). CDR3 length: 15 residues. CDR1 is SGHDT and CDR2 is YYEEEE in the germline V gene. V lost 3 bases, J lost 0 bases, and 13 bases lay in between. The CDR3 DNA is TGTGCCAGCAGCTGGACAGGGAGGGCCTCCTACGAGCAGTACTTC. Residues: CASSWTGRASYEQYF.